Detailed here is one T cell receptor beta chain. Possible read error: a much larger clone is one base away. The data were taken from a study of T-cell memory formation after mild COVID-19. The wider study: The TCR clusters were mostly specific to one donor.

Each CDR3 protein is one row after TCRdb ran MiXCR on the 5' RACE reads. The sample yields 85,000 to 130,000 distinct CDR3 sequences, around 10% seen once. Per germline, CDR1 SGDLS and CDR2 YYNGEE. CDR3 length: 15 residues. The clonotype originates from a man aged 18 to 30 who had mild COVID-19 (a few samples of this study predate the infection). Cell type and time point are not known. The J gene is TRBJ2-1, the V gene TRBV9, with TRBD2 identical over 8 bases. The specimen was PBMCs or a T cell subset sorted from them (not recorded which). DNA for the CDR3: TGTGCCAGCAGCCCGCAGCGGGGGCCTTACAATGGGCAGTTCTTC. Encoded protein: CASSPQRGPYNGQFF.